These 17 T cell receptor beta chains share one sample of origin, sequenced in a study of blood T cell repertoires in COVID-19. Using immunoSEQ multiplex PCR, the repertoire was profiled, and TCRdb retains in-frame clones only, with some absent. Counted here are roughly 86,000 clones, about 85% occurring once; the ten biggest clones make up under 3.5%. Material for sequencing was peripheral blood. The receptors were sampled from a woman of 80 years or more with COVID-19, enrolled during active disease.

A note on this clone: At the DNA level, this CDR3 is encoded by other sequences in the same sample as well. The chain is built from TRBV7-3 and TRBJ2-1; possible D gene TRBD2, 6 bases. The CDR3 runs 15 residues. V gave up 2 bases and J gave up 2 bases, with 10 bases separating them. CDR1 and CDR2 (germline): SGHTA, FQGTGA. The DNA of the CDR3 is TGTGCCAGCAGCTTAGACCGCGGGGCCTACAATGAGCAGTTCTTC. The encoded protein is CASSLDRGAYNEQFF.

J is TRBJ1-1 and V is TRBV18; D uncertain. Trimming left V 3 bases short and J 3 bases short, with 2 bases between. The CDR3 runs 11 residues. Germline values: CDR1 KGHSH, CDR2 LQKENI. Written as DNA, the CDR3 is TGTGCCAGCTCACCCTACACTGAAGCTTTCTTT. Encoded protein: CASSPYTEAFF. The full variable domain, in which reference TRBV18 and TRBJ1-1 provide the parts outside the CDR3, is NAGVMQNPRHLVRRRGQEARLRCSPMKGHSHVYWYRQLPEEGLKFMVYLQKENIIDESGMPKERFSAEFPKEGPSILRIQQVVRGDSAAYFCASSPYTEAFFGQGTRLTVV.

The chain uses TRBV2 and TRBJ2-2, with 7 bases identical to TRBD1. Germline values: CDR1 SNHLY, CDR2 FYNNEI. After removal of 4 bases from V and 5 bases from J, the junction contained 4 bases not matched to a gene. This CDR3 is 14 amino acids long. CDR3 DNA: TGTGCCAGCAGTGGACGACAGGGAACCGGGGAGCTGTTTTTT. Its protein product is CASSGRQGTGELFF.

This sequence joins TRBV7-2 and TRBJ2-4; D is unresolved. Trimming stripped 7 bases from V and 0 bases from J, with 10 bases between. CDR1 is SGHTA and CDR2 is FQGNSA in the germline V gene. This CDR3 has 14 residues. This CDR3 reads CASIMGLAKNIQYF. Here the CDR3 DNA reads TGTGCCAGCATCATGGGCTTAGCCAAAAACATTCAGTACTTC. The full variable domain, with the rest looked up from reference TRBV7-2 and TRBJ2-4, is GAGVSQSPSNKVTEKGKDVELRCDPISGHTALYWYRQSLGQGLEFLIYFQGNSAPDKSGLPSDRFSAERTGGSVSTLTIQRTQQEDSAVYLCASIMGLAKNIQYFGAGTRLSVL.

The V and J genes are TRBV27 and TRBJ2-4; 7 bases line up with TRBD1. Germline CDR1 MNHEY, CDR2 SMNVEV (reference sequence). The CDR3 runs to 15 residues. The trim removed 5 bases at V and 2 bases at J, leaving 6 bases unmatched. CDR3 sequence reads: CASSTGTVTKNIQYF. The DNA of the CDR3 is TGTGCCAGCAGTACGGGGACAGTTACCAAAAACATTCAGTACTTC.

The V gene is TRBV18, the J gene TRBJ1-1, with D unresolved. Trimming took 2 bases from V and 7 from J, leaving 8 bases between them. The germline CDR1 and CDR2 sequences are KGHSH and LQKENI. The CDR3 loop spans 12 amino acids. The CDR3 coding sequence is TGTGCCAGCTCACCAGGAGGAGGTGAAGCTTTCTTT. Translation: CASSPGGGEAFF.

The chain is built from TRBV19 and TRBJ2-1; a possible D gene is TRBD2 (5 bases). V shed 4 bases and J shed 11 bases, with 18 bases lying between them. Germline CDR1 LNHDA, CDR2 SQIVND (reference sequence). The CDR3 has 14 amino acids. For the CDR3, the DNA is TGTGCCAGTAGTAAAGCTGAAGGGATAGCGCAGCAGTTCTTC. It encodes CASSKAEGIAQQFF.

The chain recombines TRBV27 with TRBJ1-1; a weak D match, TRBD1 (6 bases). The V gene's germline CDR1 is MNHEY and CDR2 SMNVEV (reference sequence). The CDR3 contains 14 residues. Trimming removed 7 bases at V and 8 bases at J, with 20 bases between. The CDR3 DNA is TGTGCCAGCAATTTCAGGGGAGGGGAGTCCGAAGCTTTCTTT. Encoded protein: CASNFRGGESEAFF.

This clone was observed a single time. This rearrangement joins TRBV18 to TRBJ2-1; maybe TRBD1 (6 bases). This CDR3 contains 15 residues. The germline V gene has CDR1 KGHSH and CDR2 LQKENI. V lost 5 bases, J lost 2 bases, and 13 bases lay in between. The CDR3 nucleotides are TGTGCCAGCTCAGAACAGGGTCCCGCCTACAATGAGCAGTTCTTC. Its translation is CASSEQGPAYNEQFF.

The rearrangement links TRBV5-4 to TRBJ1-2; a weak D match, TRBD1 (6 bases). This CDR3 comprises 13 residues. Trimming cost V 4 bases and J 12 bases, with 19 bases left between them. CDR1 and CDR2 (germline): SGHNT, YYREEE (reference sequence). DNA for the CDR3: TGTGCCAGCAGCCCCGGGGTCCAAGGGGGGGACACCTTC. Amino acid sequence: CASSPGVQGGDTF.

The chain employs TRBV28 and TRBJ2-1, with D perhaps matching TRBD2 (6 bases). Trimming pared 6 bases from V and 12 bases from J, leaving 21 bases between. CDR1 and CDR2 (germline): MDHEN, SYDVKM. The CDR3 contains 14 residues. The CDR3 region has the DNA TGTGCCAGCAGGAGCCGCGGGAAGACAGACTGGCAGTTCTTC. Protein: CASRSRGKTDWQFF.

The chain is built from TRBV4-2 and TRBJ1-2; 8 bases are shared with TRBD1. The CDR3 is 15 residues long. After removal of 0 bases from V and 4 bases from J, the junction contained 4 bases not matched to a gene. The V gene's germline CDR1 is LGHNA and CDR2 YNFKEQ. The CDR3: CASSQDSTGVYGYTF. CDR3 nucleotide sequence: TGTGCCAGCAGCCAAGATTCGACAGGGGTCTATGGCTACACCTTC.

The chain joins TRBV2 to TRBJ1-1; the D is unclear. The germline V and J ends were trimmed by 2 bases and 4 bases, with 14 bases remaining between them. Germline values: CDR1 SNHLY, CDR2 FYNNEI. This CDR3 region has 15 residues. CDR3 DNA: TGTGCCAGCAGTGAAATGAGACTAGGGAGCACTGAAGCTTTCTTT. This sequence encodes CASSEMRLGSTEAFF. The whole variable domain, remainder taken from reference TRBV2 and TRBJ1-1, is EPEVTQTPSHQVTQMGQEVILRCVPISNHLYFYWYRQILGQKVEFLVSFYNNEISEKSEIFDDQFSVERPDGSNFTLKIRSTKLEDSAMYFCASSEMRLGSTEAFFGQGTRLTVV.

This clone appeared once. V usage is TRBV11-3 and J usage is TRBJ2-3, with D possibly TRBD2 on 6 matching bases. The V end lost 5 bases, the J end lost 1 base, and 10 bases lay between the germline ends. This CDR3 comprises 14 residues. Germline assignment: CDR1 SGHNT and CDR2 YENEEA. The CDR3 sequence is CASSPSGGTDTQYF. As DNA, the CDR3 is TGTGCCAGCAGCCCCTCGGGGGGCACAGATACGCAGTATTTT. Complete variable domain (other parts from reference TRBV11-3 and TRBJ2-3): EAGVVQSPRYKIIEKKQPVAFWCNPISGHNTLYWYLQNLGQGPELLIRYENEEAVDDSQLPKDRFSAERLKGVDSTLKIQPAELGDSAVYLCASSPSGGTDTQYFGPGTRLTVL.

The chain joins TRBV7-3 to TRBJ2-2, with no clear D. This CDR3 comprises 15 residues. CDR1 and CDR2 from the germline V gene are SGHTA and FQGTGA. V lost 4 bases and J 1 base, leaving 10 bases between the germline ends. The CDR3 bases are TGTGCCAGCAGCTCTTTTTCTAGGAACACCGGGGAGCTGTTTTTT. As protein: CASSSFSRNTGELFF.

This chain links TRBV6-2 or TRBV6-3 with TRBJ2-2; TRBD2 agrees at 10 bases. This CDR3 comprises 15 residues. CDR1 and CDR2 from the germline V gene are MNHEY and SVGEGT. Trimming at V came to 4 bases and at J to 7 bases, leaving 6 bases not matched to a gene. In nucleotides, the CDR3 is TGTGCCAGCAGTTCAACTAGCGGGGTTGGCGGGGAGCTGTTTTTT. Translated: CASSSTSGVGGELFF.

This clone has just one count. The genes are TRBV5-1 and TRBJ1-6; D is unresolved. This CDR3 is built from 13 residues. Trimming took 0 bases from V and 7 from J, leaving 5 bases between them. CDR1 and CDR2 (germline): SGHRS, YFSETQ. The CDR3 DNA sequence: TGCGCCAGCAGCTTGGGCGGGAATTCACCCCTCCACTTT. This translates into CASSLGGNSPLHF.